Below are 16 T cell receptor beta chains sequenced from a single sample in a study of cytomegalovirus exposure and HLA in healthy donors. Only in-frame clones appear in the TCRdb table, and some are missing; sequencing was by immunoSEQ multiplex PCR. Found here are more than 250,000 clones, 87% of them singletons; the top ten hold roughly 1.2%. Input material: PBMCs. Receptors were obtained from a woman aged 30 to 39 in good health and CMV-seropositive.

This clone has only a few counts. The chain has TRBV27 and TRBJ2-2; D is uncertain. V lost 6 bases and J lost 6, with 11 bases in between. CDR1 and CDR2 from the germline V gene are MNHEY and SMNVEV (reference sequence). The CDR3 has 13 residues. The CDR3 loop is CASSPMGAGELFF. The CDR3 bases are TGTGCCAGCAGCCCGATGGGTGCCGGGGAGCTGTTTTTT.

The chain employs TRBV5-6 and TRBJ1-1; the D is unclear. Germline assignment: CDR1 SGHDT and CDR2 YYEEEE. This CDR3 region has 15 residues. V was pared by 4 bases and J by 1 base, with 14 bases between. The DNA for the CDR3 is TGTGCCAGCAGCCCGGCGGTCAGCCCGAACACTGAAGCTTTCTTT. This codes for CASSPAVSPNTEAFF.

The chain links TRBV6-5 to TRBJ2-2; TRBD2 aligns across 7 bases. The CDR3 runs 13 residues. V lost 5 bases to trimming and J lost 7 bases; unmatched junction nucleotides: 4. Germline CDR1 reads MNHEY; CDR2 reads SVGAGI. CDR3 region: CASSRGVHGELFF. The CDR3 coding sequence is TGTGCCAGCAGTCGGGGGGTCCACGGGGAGCTGTTTTTT.

The CDR3 sequence: CASMRLAGVNTGELFF. In nucleotides, the CDR3 is TGCGCCAGCATGCGGCTAGCGGGGGTGAACACCGGGGAGCTGTTTTTT. The chain combines TRBV5-1 with TRBJ2-2, with TRBD2 identical over 10 bases. In germline, CDR1 is SGHRS, CDR2 YFSETQ. V shed 6 bases, J shed 1 base, and the junction held 6 bases outside the gene matches. The CDR3 contains 16 residues.

The J gene is TRBJ2-1, the V gene TRBV6-1, with D uncertain. CDR3 length equals 18 residues. CDR1 MNHNS and CDR2 SASEGT come from the germline V gene. V was cut by 3 bases and J by 2 bases, with 20 bases left in between. The DNA of the CDR3 is TGTGCCAGCAGTGACCTCCCGGGCCTAGGGAATACCTACAATGAGCAGTTCTTC. This translates into CASSDLPGLGNTYNEQFF.

The chain has TRBV5-6 and TRBJ2-7, with TRBD1 matching 10 bases. The CDR3 has 17 residues. V was pared by 4 bases and J by 6 bases, with 16 bases of the junction left unmatched. Germline CDR1 and CDR2: SGHDT and YYEEEE. The CDR3 protein is CASSTTGGANRLREQYF. Written as DNA, the CDR3 is TGTGCCAGCAGCACGACAGGGGGCGCGAACCGACTTCGCGAGCAGTACTTC.

The chain has TRBV30 and TRBJ2-1; no reliable D call. Looked up from germline, CDR1 is GTSNPN and CDR2 is SVGIG (reference sequence). Deletions cut 2 bases from V and 0 bases from J, with 5 bases between. The CDR3 spans 13 residues. DNA for the CDR3: TGTGCCTGGAGTTCCAGCTCCTACAATGAGCAGTTCTTC. Protein product: CAWSSSSYNEQFF.

This rearrangement joins TRBV5-1 to TRBJ1-3, with a tentative D call TRBD1 (5 bases). From germline, CDR1 is SGHRS and CDR2 YFSETQ. The CDR3 is made up of 15 amino acids. V gave up 4 bases and J gave up 2 bases, with 13 bases separating them. The CDR3 region has the DNA TGCGCCAGCAGCACTTCGGGAGGGGCTGGAAACACCATATATTTT. This gives the protein CASSTSGGAGNTIYF.

The chain recombines TRBV11-1 with TRBJ1-2; D call uncertain. Trimming took off 4 bases at V and 3 bases at J, with 9 bases between the two ends. CDR1 is SGHAT and CDR2 is FQDESV in the germline V gene (reference sequence). The CDR3 loop spans 13 amino acids. The CDR3 coding sequence is TGTGCCAGCAGCTACAGAGATTACTATGGCTACACCTTC. Protein: CASSYRDYYGYTF.

The gene calls are TRBV7-2 and TRBJ1-1; D is uncertain. The germline V and J ends were trimmed by 4 bases and 4 bases, with 10 bases remaining between them. This CDR3 comprises 13 residues. The V gene's germline CDR1 is SGHTA and CDR2 FQGNSA. CDR3 in amino acids: CASSSSRGTEAFF. CDR3 nucleotides: TGTGCCAGCAGCTCCTCTCGCGGCACTGAAGCTTTCTTT.

The V call is TRBV14, the J call TRBJ2-3; the D is unclear. V dropped 0 bases and J dropped 6 bases, with 13 bases sitting between them. This CDR3 is 15 amino acids long. Per germline, CDR1 SGHDN and CDR2 FVKESK. The CDR3 region has the DNA TGTGCCAGCAGCCAAGAGTCCCTCGGCTTGGATACGCAGTATTTT. Translation: CASSQESLGLDTQYF.

This clone was recorded only once. This chain uses TRBV9 with TRBJ1-2; D remains ambiguous. Germline CDR1 reads SGDLS; CDR2 reads YYNGEE. This CDR3 comprises 15 residues. Trimming cost V 0 bases and J 0 bases, with 9 bases left between them. For the CDR3, the DNA is TGTGCCAGCAGCGTAGGGGCCAGTCCTAACTATGGCTACACCTTC. Translating it yields CASSVGASPNYGYTF.

This sequence joins TRBV7-6 and TRBJ1-5, with D tentatively TRBD1 (6 bases). Between the trimmed V and J ends, which lost 5 bases and 5 bases, there was a span of 10 bases. The CDR3 is made up of 13 amino acids. The germline CDR1 and CDR2 sequences are SGHVS and FNYEAQ. In nucleotides, the CDR3 is TGTGCCAGCAGCGCATACAGGGATCAGCCCCAGCATTTT. It codes for CASSAYRDQPQHF.

J is TRBJ2-7 and V is TRBV19; a weak D match, TRBD1 (6 bases). V gave up 9 bases and J gave up 0 bases, with 12 bases separating them. The germline V gene encodes CDR1 LNHDA and CDR2 SQIVND (reference sequence). This CDR3 is 13 amino acids long. The CDR3 protein is CASSRGSSYEQYF. CDR3 coding DNA: TGTGCCAGCTCAAGGGGGAGCTCCTACGAGCAGTACTTC.

The V and J genes are TRBV6-5 and TRBJ1-1; D gene uncertain. Germline V CDR1 and CDR2: MNHEY, SVGAGI. This CDR3 is built from 14 residues. V shed 2 bases and J shed 5 bases, with 12 bases lying between them. Here the CDR3 reads CASSYMRDGTEAFF. The CDR3 DNA reads TGTGCCAGCAGTTACATGAGGGATGGAACTGAAGCTTTCTTT.

The J gene is TRBJ2-5, the V gene TRBV5-4; 13 positions agree with TRBD2. Trimming removed 3 bases from V and 4 bases from J; junction bases left unmatched: 9. CDR1 is SGHNT, CDR2 YYREEE, per germline (reference sequence). The CDR3 is 17 residues long. The CDR3 is CASSWGGTSGVGETQYF. The CDR3 coding sequence is TGTGCCAGCAGCTGGGGTGGGACTAGCGGGGTTGGAGAGACCCAGTACTTC.